This TCR beta chain was recovered during a study of cytomegalovirus exposure and HLA in healthy donors. V dropped 3 bases and J dropped 6; count of bases not matched to a gene: 6. Germline CDR1 is SGDLS and CDR2 is YYNGEE. The CDR3 covers 13 residues. Remarks on this clone: Its target is not known.

60 Vbeta and 13 Jbeta primers were used in PCR. Here immunoSEQ multiplex PCR was the method, and the copy in TCRdb shows in-frame clones only, minus some. The sample table sets out approximately 50,000 clones. General study points: In a later analysis, V- and J-gene trimming of beta chains associated with a DCLRE1C missense variant, replicated independently. The study reported that TCR beta sequences accurately predicted HLA-A and HLA-B alleles in most subjects. Cytomegalovirus status, reportedly, was diagnosed with high specificity and sensitivity by the classifier.

The chain uses TRBV9 and TRBJ2-7, with 7 bases lining up with TRBD1. This receptor was obtained from a man aged 18 to 29 in good health and CMV-seropositive. Sequences were obtained from PBMCs. CDR3 region: CASSAGGQVEQYF. The DNA of the CDR3 is TGTGCCAGCAGCGCGGGCGGACAGGTCGAGCAGTACTTC.